The 32 T cell receptor beta chains below come from one sample, sequenced in a study of shared clonotypes between healthy human individuals. As defined, naive CD8 cells were CD45RO-negative and positively selected for CCR7, with terminally differentiated effector memory CD45RA+ cells excluded. Assay: immunoSEQ multiplex PCR; the TCRdb copy retains only in-frame clones and omits some. The table shows 2 million or so clones, with about 95% occurring only once. Material: naive CD8+ T cells sorted from blood. These receptors came from a man between 18 and 29 years old in good health.

The chain is built from TRBV27 and TRBJ2-1, with TRBD2 matching 14 bases. This CDR3 comprises 17 residues. The junction had 7 bases not matched to a gene; V was cut back by 0 bases and J by 9 bases. The germline CDR1 and CDR2 sequences are MNHEY and SMNVEV (reference sequence). This CDR3 reads CASSLSRGLAGAGEQFF. The CDR3 DNA reads TGTGCCAGCAGTTTATCCCGGGGACTAGCGGGAGCAGGTGAGCAGTTCTTC.

The gene calls are TRBV27 and TRBJ1-2; the D is unclear. The CDR3 extends over 14 amino acids. Germline V lookup: CDR1 MNHEY, CDR2 SMNVEV (reference sequence). V lost 0 bases and J 5 bases, leaving 10 bases between the germline ends. The CDR3 sequence: CASSLSRDHYGYTF. CDR3 DNA: TGTGCCAGCAGTTTATCACGGGATCATTATGGCTACACCTTC.

About this clone: The identical CDR3 is also encoded by other nucleotide sequences in the sample. The rearrangement links TRBV30 to TRBJ1-1, with TRBD1 as a possible D gene (5 bases). The CDR3 runs to 13 residues. The V gene's germline CDR1 is GTSNPN and CDR2 SVGIG (reference sequence). V shed 2 bases and J shed 1 base, with 8 bases lying between them. The DNA of the CDR3 is TGTGCCTGGAGTCGGGACGGGAACACTGAAGCTTTCTTT. As protein: CAWSRDGNTEAFF.

This clone was counted a single time. This CDR3 is CASSWGEKWYEQYF. The DNA for the CDR3 is TGTGCCAGCAGTTGGGGGGAGAAATGGTACGAGCAGTACTTC. The V call is TRBV6-5, the J call TRBJ2-7; maybe TRBD2 (6 bases). The CDR3 loop spans 14 amino acids. Germline V lookup: CDR1 MNHEY, CDR2 SVGAGI. V dropped 4 bases and J dropped 4 bases, with 14 bases sitting between them.

The V call is TRBV7-8, the J call TRBJ2-7, with D hard to call. Germline V gives CDR1 SGHVS, CDR2 FQNEAQ. V lost 3 bases and J lost 4, with 10 bases in between. The CDR3 is 13 residues long. The CDR3 reads CASSLRATYEQYF. The CDR3 DNA reads as TGTGCCAGCAGCTTGCGAGCGACTTACGAGCAGTACTTC.

Worth noting for this clone: Other nucleotide sequences from this sample produce the same CDR3. This rearrangement joins TRBV11-2 to TRBJ1-1, with 7 bases fitting TRBD1. Germline V gene lookup returns CDR1 SGHAT and CDR2 FQNNGV. After removal of 3 bases from V and 4 bases from J, the junction contained 5 bases not matched to a gene. CDR3 length: 14 residues. The CDR3 coding sequence is TGTGCCAGCAGCTTGGCTTCAGGGGGCACTGAAGCTTTCTTT. It is translated as CASSLASGGTEAFF. Full variable domain (remainder filled in from reference TRBV11-2 and TRBJ1-1): EAGVAQSPRYKIIEKRQSVAFWCNPISGHATLYWYQQILGQGPKLLIQFQNNGVVDDSQLPKDRFSAERLKGVDSTLKIQPAKLEDSAVYLCASSLASGGTEAFFGQGTRLTVV.

This chain joins TRBV6-1 and TRBJ1-6, with a tentative D call TRBD1 (5 bases). Germline CDR1 reads MNHNS; CDR2 reads SASEGT. The CDR3 contains 14 residues. The V gene lost 2 bases and the J gene lost 11 bases, with 13 bases spanning the gap. CDR3 coding DNA: TGTGCCAGCAGTGAATGGCAGGGAGGGCCACCCCTCCACTTT. Translation gives CASSEWQGGPPLHF.

This clone was observed once. The rearrangement links TRBV9 to TRBJ1-4, with D maybe TRBD1 (6 bases). The CDR3 loop spans 15 amino acids. Trimming cost V 3 bases and J 8 bases, with 17 bases left between them. CDR1 is SGDLS, CDR2 YYNGEE, per germline. The CDR3 nucleotides read TGTGCCAGCAGCGCCGTGGAGGGGGGAGGCGAAAAACTGTTTTTT. It encodes CASSAVEGGGEKLFF.

This clone showed up just once. V gene TRBV27 combines with J gene TRBJ2-7, with 12 nucleotides matching TRBD2. Germline V gene lookup returns CDR1 MNHEY and CDR2 SMNVEV (reference sequence). Losses at the gene ends were 4 bases for V and 7 bases for J; bases not matched to a gene: 5. CDR3 length: 14 amino acids. CDR3 sequence (DNA): TGTGCCAGCAGTTCTAGCGGGAGGGCCCTTGAGCAGTACTTC. This encodes CASSSSGRALEQYF.

The chain employs TRBV30 and TRBJ2-1; no clear D gene. The CDR3 contains 14 residues. Trimming shortened V by 2 bases and J by 3 bases, and 11 bases separated the two germline ends. The germline gives CDR1 GTSNPN, CDR2 SVGIG (reference sequence). The CDR3 sequence: CAWSQAIGYNEQFF. The CDR3 nucleotides are TGTGCCTGGAGTCAGGCGATAGGCTACAATGAGCAGTTCTTC. Filled out from reference TRBV30 and TRBJ2-1, the complete variable domain reads SQTIHQWPATLVQPVGSPLSLECTVEGTSNPNLYWYRQAAGRGLQLLFYSVGIGQISSEVPQNLSASRPQDRQFILSSKKLLLSDSGFYLCAWSQAIGYNEQFFGPGTRLTVL.

On this clone: Other DNA sequences in this specimen translate into the identical CDR3. The CDR3 DNA reads as TGTGCCAGCAGTTTGACAGGGGGTCCTTACGAGCAGTACTTC. It translates to CASSLTGGPYEQYF. The rearrangement joins TRBV27 to TRBJ2-7, with 9 positions matching TRBD1. Germline V gene lookup returns CDR1 MNHEY and CDR2 SMNVEV (reference sequence). Trimming took 3 bases from V and 4 from J; bases not matched to a gene: 4. There are 14 residues in the CDR3.

In its sample, this clone was seen once. The V gene is TRBV21-1, the J gene TRBJ1-5; no DNA check was done on the table's D call, TRBD1. TRBV21-1 corresponds to a pseudogene. This CDR3 spans 17 amino acids. CDR3 sequence (DNA): TGTGCCAGCTCAGGGACAGGCAATCGTTTAGGCAATCAGCCCCAGCATTTT. It is translated as CASSGTGNRLGNQPQHF.

The chain uses TRBV30 and TRBJ1-2; D call uncertain. V was cut by 0 bases and J by 8 bases, with 13 bases left in between. The CDR3 totals 13 residues. Germline V gene lookup returns CDR1 GTSNPN and CDR2 SVGIG (reference sequence). The chain's CDR3 is CAWSVIGRGGYTF. The CDR3 region has the DNA TGTGCCTGGAGTGTAATTGGCAGAGGAGGCTACACCTTC.

The rearrangement uses TRBV7-9 and TRBJ2-7, with no clear D. CDR1 and CDR2 from the germline V gene are SEHNR and FQNEAQ (reference sequence). This CDR3 is built from 13 residues. With 7 bases removed from V and 1 base from J, the gap between germline ends came to 11 bases. The CDR3 nucleotides read TGTGCCAGCAAACTGGACGGTTCCTACGAGCAGTACTTC. It codes for CASKLDGSYEQYF.

The V call is TRBV30, the J call TRBJ1-3, with 8 positions matching TRBD1. Germline lookup yields CDR1 GTSNPN and CDR2 SVGIG (reference sequence). Trimming cost V 5 bases and J 4 bases; bases outside gene matches: 4. This CDR3 comprises 13 residues. This chain's CDR3 is CAWDGTGGNTIYF. The CDR3 DNA reads as TGTGCCTGGGATGGGACAGGAGGAAACACCATATATTTT.

The chain is built from TRBV30 and TRBJ2-3; 10 bases agree with TRBD2. The V and J ends lost 1 base and 5 bases, in that order; junction bases with no gene match: 6. The CDR3 runs to 15 residues. The V gene's germline CDR1 is GTSNPN and CDR2 SVGIG (reference sequence). CDR3 bases: TGTGCCTGGAGTGCTGGGACTAGCGCAGAAGATACGCAGTATTTT. Translating gives CAWSAGTSAEDTQYF. Full variable domain (remainder filled in from reference TRBV30 and TRBJ2-3): SQTIHQWPATLVQPVGSPLSLECTVEGTSNPNLYWYRQAAGRGLQLLFYSVGIGQISSEVPQNLSASRPQDRQFILSSKKLLLSDSGFYLCAWSAGTSAEDTQYFGPGTRLTVL.

As concerns this clone: Distinct nucleotide sequences in the sample also encode this CDR3. The chain combines TRBV9 with TRBJ2-7, with a tentative D call TRBD1 (5 bases). V lost 4 bases and J lost 0, with 11 bases in between. CDR1 and CDR2 (germline): SGDLS, YYNGEE. The CDR3 totals 14 residues. The CDR3 protein is CASSPVDSSYEQYF. DNA for the CDR3: TGTGCCAGCAGCCCCGTCGACAGCTCCTACGAGCAGTACTTC.

V is TRBV5-4 and J is TRBJ1-5, with D possibly matching TRBD1 (6 bases). From germline, CDR1 is SGHNT and CDR2 YYREEE (reference sequence). CDR3 length equals 14 residues. Deletions cut 1 base from V and 7 bases from J, with 12 bases between. Here the CDR3 DNA reads TGTGCCAGCAGCTTGAGGGGGACGGGCCAGCCCCAGCATTTT. Encoded protein: CASSLRGTGQPQHF.

The chain employs TRBV29-1 and TRBJ1-4, with 7 bases fitting TRBD1. CDR1 and CDR2 from the germline V gene are SQVTM and ANQGSEA. This CDR3 is built from 13 residues. The V and J ends lost 3 bases and 6 bases, in that order; junction bases with no gene match: 4. The CDR3 DNA reads TGCAGCGTTGAGACAGGGAAAGATGAAAAACTGTTTTTT. Amino acid sequence: CSVETGKDEKLFF.

The chain is built from TRBV30 and TRBJ2-3; possibly TRBD2 for D (6 bases). Per germline, CDR1 GTSNPN and CDR2 SVGIG (reference sequence). V lost 2 bases, J lost 4 bases, and 16 bases lay in between. The CDR3 consists of 15 residues. The CDR3 DNA reads TGTGCCTGGAGTTTGGAGACTAGGTTGCCAGATACGCAGTATTTT. Translated, it gives CAWSLETRLPDTQYF.

The chain has TRBV7-9 and TRBJ1-6; perhaps TRBD1 as D (5 bases). Deletions cut 9 bases from V and 0 bases from J, with 21 bases between. Looked up from germline, CDR1 is SEHNR and CDR2 is FQNEAQ (reference sequence). This CDR3 has 18 amino acids. The chain's CDR3 is CASGLGGPKPSYNSPLHF. Written as DNA, the CDR3 is TGTGCCAGTGGGCTGGGGGGACCTAAACCCTCCTATAATTCACCCCTCCACTTT.

The chain couples TRBV5-8 to TRBJ2-4; D may be TRBD1 (6 bases). Trimming removed 0 bases from V and 6 bases from J, with 19 bases in between. CDR3 length: 17 amino acids. Germline CDR1 and CDR2: SGHTS and YDEGEE. The CDR3 region has the DNA TGTGCCAGCAGCTTGGAGGGGCAGGGGTTGGAAGGAAACATTCAGTACTTC. This sequence encodes CASSLEGQGLEGNIQYF.

The gene calls are TRBV11-2 and TRBJ2-2; TRBD1 matches at 7 bases. The germline V gene has CDR1 SGHAT and CDR2 FQNNGV. The CDR3 covers 15 residues. Trimming took 4 bases from V and 1 from J; bases not matched to a gene: 3. The chain's CDR3 is CASSYRGLNTGELFF. The DNA of the CDR3 is TGTGCCAGCAGCTACAGGGGCTTGAACACCGGGGAGCTGTTTTTT.

The V gene is TRBV4-3, the J gene TRBJ2-7; D not certain. This CDR3 region has 15 residues. From germline, CDR1 is LGHNA and CDR2 YSLEER. The germline V and J ends were trimmed by 0 bases and 3 bases, with 12 bases remaining between them. CDR3 sequence reads: CASSQDHAGLYEQYF. CDR3 sequence (DNA): TGCGCCAGCAGCCAAGATCATGCCGGGCTCTACGAGCAGTACTTC.

The sample holds a few counts of this clone. The genes are TRBV25-1 and TRBJ1-6, with D perhaps TRBD1 (6 bases). Between the trimmed V and J ends, which lost 5 bases and 3 bases, there was a span of 11 bases. CDR3 length: 15 amino acids. CDR1 is MGHDK, CDR2 SYGVNS, per germline. The CDR3 nucleotides are TGTGCCAGCAGTTTTGGAGGGGGCTATAATTCACCCCTCCACTTT. It translates to CASSFGGGYNSPLHF.

A note on this clone: The same CDR3 arises from other DNA sequences in this sample as well. The chain recombines TRBV28 with TRBJ2-7; D is undetermined. The V gene lost 3 bases and the J gene lost 0 bases, with 9 bases spanning the gap. The CDR3 sequence is 14 residues long. Germline V lookup: CDR1 MDHEN, CDR2 SYDVKM. The CDR3 nucleotides are TGTGCCAGCAGTTTTGCAGGTGCCTCCTACGAGCAGTACTTC. This translates into CASSFAGASYEQYF.

The chain uses TRBV7-9 and TRBJ2-3; 9 bases are a match to TRBD1. V dropped 2 bases and J dropped 6; count of bases not matched to a gene: 18. There are 19 residues in the CDR3. In germline, CDR1 is SEHNR, CDR2 FQNEAQ (reference sequence). CDR3 sequence: CASSLMDPRQGEIPDTQYF. DNA for the CDR3: TGTGCCAGCAGCTTAATGGACCCCCGACAGGGGGAAATCCCCGATACGCAGTATTTT.

This rearrangement joins TRBV6-5 to TRBJ2-1; TRBD2 might be the D (5 bases). This CDR3 is 13 amino acids long. Trimming pared 7 bases from V and 2 bases from J, leaving 9 bases between. Germline V gene data show CDR1 as MNHEY and CDR2 as SVGAGI. CDR3 nucleotides: TGTGCCAGCACCACCGGGACCTACAATGAGCAGTTCTTC. This gives the protein CASTTGTYNEQFF.

The chain employs TRBV27 and TRBJ2-7, with D perhaps given as TRBD1 or TRBD2 (5 bases each). This CDR3 comprises 14 residues. The ends were cut back, 5 bases at V and 2 bases at J, with 13 bases in the middle. Germline CDR1 and CDR2: MNHEY and SMNVEV (reference sequence). CDR3 protein: CASSPQGPTYEQYF. The DNA for the CDR3 is TGTGCCAGCAGTCCGCAGGGACCTACCTACGAGCAGTACTTC.

This chain links TRBV7-2 with TRBJ2-3, with unresolved D. The V end was cut by 5 bases, the J end by 2 bases, with 8 bases between. The length of the CDR3 is 13 residues. Germline V gives CDR1 SGHTA, CDR2 FQGNSA. The CDR3 DNA sequence: TGTGCCAGCAGCATTGACAACACAGATACGCAGTATTTT. It codes for CASSIDNTDTQYF. Looking up the rest from reference TRBV7-2 and TRBJ2-3 gives the full variable domain: GAGVSQSPSNKVTEKGKDVELRCDPISGHTALYWYRQSLGQGLEFLIYFQGNSAPDKSGLPSDRFSAERTGGSVSTLTIQRTQQEDSAVYLCASSIDNTDTQYFGPGTRLTVL.

About this clone: The sample carries other DNA sequences with the same CDR3. V usage is TRBV4-1 and J usage is TRBJ2-7; D is tentatively TRBD1 or TRBD2 (5 bases each). Germline V gene lookup returns CDR1 MGHRA and CDR2 YSYEKL. This CDR3 comprises 16 residues. Trimming removed 4 bases at V and 0 bases at J, with 16 bases between. The CDR3 nucleotides are TGCGCCAGCAGCCTTCTTGAAACAGGAGGCTCCTACGAGCAGTACTTC. Residues: CASSLLETGGSYEQYF.

V usage is TRBV27 and J usage is TRBJ2-1; TRBD2 is a possible D gene (5 bases). V lost 1 base and J 9 bases, leaving 16 bases between the germline ends. The CDR3 loop spans 15 amino acids. CDR1 is MNHEY and CDR2 is SMNVEV in the germline V gene (reference sequence). The CDR3 nucleotides read TGTGCCAGCAGTTTATTTAGCGAGGGCGTCGGTGAGCAGTTCTTC. Protein product: CASSLFSEGVGEQFF.